This T cell receptor (beta chain) was sequenced during a study of beta chain features in type 1 diabetes. Broader study findings: There was no resolution here of whether HLA type influences TCRB rearrangement.

As every portion of the isolated RNA was reverse transcribed, the sequencing read expressed TCRB transcripts. Here immunoSEQ multiplex PCR was the method, and the copy in TCRdb shows in-frame clones only, minus some. The sample includes fewer than 350,000 clones, 15% to 20% of them seen just once. This CDR3 is built from 15 residues. Germline V gene sequence: CDR1 MGHRA, CDR2 YSYEKL. V was clipped by 1 base and J by 3 bases, with 10 bases between them. Comments on this clone: Its target is not known.

The chain combines TRBV4-1 with TRBJ2-1; D might be TRBD2 (5 bases). The sequencing sample was made of naive CD4+ T cells from blood. This clonotype was obtained from a woman under 30 in good health. CDR3 coding DNA: TGCGCCAGCAGCCAAGTCGGGGAGTACTACAATGAGCAGTTCTTC. Amino acids: CASSQVGEYYNEQFF.